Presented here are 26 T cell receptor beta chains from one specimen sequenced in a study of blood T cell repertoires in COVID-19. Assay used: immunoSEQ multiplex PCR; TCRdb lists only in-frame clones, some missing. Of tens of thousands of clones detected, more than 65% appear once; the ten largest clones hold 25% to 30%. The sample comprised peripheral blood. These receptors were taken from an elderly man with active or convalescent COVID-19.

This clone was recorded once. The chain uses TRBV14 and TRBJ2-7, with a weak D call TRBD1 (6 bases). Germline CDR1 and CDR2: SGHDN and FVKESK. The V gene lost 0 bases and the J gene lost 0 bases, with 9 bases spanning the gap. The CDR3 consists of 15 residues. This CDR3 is CASSQDWTDSYEQYF. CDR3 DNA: TGTGCCAGCAGCCAAGATTGGACAGACTCCTACGAGCAGTACTTC.

CDR3 coding DNA: TGTGCCAGCACCCCCCCGGGACTCCAAAGGGAAGCTTTCTTT. This translates into CASTPPGLQREAFF. The chain links TRBV25-1 to TRBJ1-1; D perhaps matches TRBD1 (5 bases). The germline CDR1 and CDR2 sequences are MGHDK and SYGVNS. The CDR3 is 14 residues long. V was clipped by 7 bases and J by 8 bases, with 20 bases between them.

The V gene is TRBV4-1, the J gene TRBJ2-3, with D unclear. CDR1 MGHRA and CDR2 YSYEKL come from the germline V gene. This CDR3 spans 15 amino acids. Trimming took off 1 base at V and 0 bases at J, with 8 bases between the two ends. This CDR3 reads CASSQVRSSTDTQYF. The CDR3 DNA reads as TGCGCCAGCAGCCAAGTGAGAAGTAGCACAGATACGCAGTATTTT.

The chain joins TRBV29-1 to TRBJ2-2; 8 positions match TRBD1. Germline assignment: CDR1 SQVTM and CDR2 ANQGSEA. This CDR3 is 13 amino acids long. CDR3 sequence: CRPGGGNTGELFF. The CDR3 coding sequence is TGCAGACCAGGGGGCGGGAACACCGGGGAGCTGTTTTTT.

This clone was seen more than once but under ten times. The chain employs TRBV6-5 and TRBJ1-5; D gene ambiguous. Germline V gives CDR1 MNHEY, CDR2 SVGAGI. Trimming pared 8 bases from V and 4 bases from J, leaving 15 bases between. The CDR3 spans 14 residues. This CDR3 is CASSSSRGNQPQHF. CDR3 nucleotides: TGTGCCAGCTCCTCAAGCCGGGGAAATCAGCCCCAGCATTTT.

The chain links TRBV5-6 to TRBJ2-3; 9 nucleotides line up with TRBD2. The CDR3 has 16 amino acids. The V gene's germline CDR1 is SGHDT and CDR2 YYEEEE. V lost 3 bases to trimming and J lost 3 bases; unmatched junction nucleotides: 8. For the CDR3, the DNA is TGTGCCAGCAGCTCGCGACTAGCGGCCAGAACAGATACGCAGTATTTT. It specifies CASSSRLAARTDTQYF.

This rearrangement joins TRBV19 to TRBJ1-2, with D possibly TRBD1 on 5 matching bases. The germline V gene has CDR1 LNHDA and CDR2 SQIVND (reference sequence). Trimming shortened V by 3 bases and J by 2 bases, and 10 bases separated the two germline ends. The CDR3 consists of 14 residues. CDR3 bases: TGTGCCAGTAGTATTGGGGCGATAAACTATGGCTACACCTTC. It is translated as CASSIGAINYGYTF.

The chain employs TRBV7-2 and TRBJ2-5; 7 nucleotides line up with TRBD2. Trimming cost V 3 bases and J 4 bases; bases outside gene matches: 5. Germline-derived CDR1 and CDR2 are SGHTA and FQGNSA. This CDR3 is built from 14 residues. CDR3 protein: CASSFQAGRETQYF. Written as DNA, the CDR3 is TGTGCCAGCAGCTTCCAAGCGGGGAGAGAGACCCAGTACTTC.

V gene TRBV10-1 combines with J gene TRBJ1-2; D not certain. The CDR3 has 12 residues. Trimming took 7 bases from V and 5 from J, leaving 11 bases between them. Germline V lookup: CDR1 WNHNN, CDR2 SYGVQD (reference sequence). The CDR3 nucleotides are TGCGCCAGCACGGTACGGTTTTATGGCTACACCTTC. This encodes CASTVRFYGYTF.

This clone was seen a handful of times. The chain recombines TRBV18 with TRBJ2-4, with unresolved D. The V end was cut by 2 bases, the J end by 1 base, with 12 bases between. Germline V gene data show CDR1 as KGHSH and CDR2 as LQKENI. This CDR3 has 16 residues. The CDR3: CASSPNQREAKNIQYF. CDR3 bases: TGTGCCAGCTCACCAAATCAGCGAGAGGCCAAAAACATTCAGTACTTC. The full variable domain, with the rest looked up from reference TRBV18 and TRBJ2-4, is NAGVMQNPRHLVRRRGQEARLRCSPMKGHSHVYWYRQLPEEGLKFMVYLQKENIIDESGMPKERFSAEFPKEGPSILRIQQVVRGDSAAYFCASSPNQREAKNIQYFGAGTRLSVL.

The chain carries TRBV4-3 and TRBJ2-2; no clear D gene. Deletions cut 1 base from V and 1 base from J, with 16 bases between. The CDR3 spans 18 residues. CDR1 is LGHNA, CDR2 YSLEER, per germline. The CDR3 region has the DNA TGCGCCAGCAGCCAAGCATCTTTTATCTCGGGGAACACCGGGGAGCTGTTTTTT. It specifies CASSQASFISGNTGELFF.

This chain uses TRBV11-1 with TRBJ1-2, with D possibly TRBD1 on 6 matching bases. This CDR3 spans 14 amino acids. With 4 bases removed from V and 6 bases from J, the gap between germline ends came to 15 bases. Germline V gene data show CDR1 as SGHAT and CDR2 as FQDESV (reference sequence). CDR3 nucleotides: TGTGCCAGCAGCTACCAAGGGGGAGGGAATGGCTACACCTTC. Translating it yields CASSYQGGGNGYTF.

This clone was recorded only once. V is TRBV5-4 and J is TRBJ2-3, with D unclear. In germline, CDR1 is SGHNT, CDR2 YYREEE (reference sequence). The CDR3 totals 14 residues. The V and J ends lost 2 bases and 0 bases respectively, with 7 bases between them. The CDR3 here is CASSFQASTDTQYF. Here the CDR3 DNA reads TGTGCCAGCAGCTTTCAGGCAAGCACAGATACGCAGTATTTT.

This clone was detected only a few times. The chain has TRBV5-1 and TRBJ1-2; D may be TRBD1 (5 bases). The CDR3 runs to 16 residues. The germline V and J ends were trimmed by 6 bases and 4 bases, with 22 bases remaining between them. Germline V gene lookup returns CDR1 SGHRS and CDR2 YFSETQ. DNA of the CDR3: TGCGCCAGCACCAAGGGGTCCGGATCAGACTTCTATGGCTACACCTTC. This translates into CASTKGSGSDFYGYTF.

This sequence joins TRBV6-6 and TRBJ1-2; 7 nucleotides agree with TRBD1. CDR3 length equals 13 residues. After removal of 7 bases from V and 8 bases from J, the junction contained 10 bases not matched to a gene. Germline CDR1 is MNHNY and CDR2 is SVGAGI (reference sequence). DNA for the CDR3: TGTGCCAGCATTCAGTGGCAGGGGGACGGCTACACCTTC. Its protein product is CASIQWQGDGYTF.

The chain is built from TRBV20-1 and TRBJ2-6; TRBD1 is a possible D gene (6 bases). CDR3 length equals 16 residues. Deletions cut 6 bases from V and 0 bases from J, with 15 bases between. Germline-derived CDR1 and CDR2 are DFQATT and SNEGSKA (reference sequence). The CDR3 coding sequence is TGCAGTGCCAGTGACAGGTCAAGCTCTGGGGCCAACGTCCTGACTTTC. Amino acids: CSASDRSSSGANVLTF.

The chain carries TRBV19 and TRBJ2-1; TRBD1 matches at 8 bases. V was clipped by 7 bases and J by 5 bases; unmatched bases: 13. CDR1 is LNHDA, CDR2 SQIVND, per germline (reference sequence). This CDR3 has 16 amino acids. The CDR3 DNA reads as TGTGCCAGTACCCTGGGGTGGGACAGGAGTAACAATGAGCAGTTCTTC. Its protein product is CASTLGWDRSNNEQFF.

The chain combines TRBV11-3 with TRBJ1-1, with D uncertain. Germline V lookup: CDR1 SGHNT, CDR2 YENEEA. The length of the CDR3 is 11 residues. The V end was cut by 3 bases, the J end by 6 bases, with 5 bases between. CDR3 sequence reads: CASSLRPEAFF. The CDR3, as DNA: TGTGCCAGCAGCTTGAGGCCTGAAGCTTTCTTT.

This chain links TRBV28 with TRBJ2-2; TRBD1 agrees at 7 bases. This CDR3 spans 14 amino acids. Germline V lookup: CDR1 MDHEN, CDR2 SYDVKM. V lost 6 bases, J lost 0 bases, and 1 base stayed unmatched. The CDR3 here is CASRTGSNTGELFF. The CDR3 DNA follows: TGTGCCAGCAGGACAGGGTCGAACACCGGGGAGCTGTTTTTT.

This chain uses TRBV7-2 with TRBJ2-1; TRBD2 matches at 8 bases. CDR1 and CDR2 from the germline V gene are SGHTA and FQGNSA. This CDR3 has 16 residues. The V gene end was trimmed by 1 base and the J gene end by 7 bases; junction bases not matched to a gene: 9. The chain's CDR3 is CASSLDRAGGRNEQFF. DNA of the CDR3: TGTGCCAGCAGCTTAGACCGGGCGGGGGGAAGAAATGAGCAGTTCTTC.

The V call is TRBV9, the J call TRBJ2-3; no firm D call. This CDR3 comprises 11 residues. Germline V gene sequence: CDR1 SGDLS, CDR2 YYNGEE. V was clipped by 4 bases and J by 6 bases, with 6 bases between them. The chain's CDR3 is CASSSVDTQYF. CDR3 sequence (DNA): TGTGCCAGCAGCTCGGTGGATACGCAGTATTTT. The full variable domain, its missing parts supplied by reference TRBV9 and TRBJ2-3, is DSGVTQTPKHLITATGQRVTLRCSPRSGDLSVYWYQQSLDQGLQFLIQYYNGEERAKGNILERFSAQQFPDLHSELNLSSLELGDSALYFCASSSVDTQYFGPGTRLTVL.

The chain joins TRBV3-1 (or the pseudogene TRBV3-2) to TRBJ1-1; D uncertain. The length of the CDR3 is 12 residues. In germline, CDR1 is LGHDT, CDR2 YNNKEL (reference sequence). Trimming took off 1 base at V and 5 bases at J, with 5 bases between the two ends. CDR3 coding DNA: TGTGCCAGCAGCCAAGGGGCAACTGAAGCTTTCTTT. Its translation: CASSQGATEAFF.

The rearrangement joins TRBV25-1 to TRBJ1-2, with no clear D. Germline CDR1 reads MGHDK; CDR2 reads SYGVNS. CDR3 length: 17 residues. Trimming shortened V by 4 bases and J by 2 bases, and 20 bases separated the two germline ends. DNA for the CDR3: TGTGCCAGCAGTGGCCAGCTACTGAACTCGGGGAACTATGGCTACACCTTC. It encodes CASSGQLLNSGNYGYTF.

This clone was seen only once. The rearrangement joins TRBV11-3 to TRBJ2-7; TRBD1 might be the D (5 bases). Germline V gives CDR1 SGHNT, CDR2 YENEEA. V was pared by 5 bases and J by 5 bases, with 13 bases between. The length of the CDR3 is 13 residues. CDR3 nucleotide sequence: TGTGCCAGCAGCCAACAGGTCATCGACGAGCAGTACTTC. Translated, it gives CASSQQVIDEQYF.

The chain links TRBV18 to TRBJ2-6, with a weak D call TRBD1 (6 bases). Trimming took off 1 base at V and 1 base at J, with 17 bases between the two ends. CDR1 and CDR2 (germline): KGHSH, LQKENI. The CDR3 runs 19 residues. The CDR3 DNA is TGTGCCAGCTCACCACGTGGGCAGGACAGCCCTTCTGGGGCCAACGTCCTGACTTTC. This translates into CASSPRGQDSPSGANVLTF.

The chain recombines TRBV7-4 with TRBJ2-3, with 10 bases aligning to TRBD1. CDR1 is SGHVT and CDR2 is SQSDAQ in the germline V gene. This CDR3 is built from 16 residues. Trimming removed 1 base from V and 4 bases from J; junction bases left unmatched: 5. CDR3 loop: CASSLGWDRGPDTQYF. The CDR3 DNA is TGTGCCAGCAGCTTAGGATGGGACAGGGGTCCAGATACGCAGTATTTT.